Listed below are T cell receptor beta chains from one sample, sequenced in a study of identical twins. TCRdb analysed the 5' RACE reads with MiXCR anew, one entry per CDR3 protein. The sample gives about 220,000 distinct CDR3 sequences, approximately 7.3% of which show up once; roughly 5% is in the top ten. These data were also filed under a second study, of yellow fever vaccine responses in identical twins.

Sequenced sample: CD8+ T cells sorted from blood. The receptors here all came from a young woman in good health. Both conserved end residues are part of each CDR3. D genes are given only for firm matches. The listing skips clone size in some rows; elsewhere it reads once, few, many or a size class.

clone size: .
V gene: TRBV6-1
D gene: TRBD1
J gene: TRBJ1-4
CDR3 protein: CASRDRGLEEKLFF
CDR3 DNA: TGTGCCAGCAGGGACAGGGGGCTTGAGGAAAAACTGTTTTTT

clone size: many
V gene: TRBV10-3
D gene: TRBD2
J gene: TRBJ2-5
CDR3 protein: CAISYPLATETQYF
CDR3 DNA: TGTGCCATCAGTTACCCACTAGCGACGGAGACCCAGTACTTC

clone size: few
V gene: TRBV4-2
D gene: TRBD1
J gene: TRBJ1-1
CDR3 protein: CASNTRDRESIRVNTEAFF
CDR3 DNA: TGTGCCAGCAACACCCGGGACAGGGAAAGTATACGCGTGAACACTGAAGCTTTCTTT

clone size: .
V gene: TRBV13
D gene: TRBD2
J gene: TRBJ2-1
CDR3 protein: CASSFFASGRANEQFF
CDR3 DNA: TGTGCCAGCAGCTTTTTTGCTAGCGGGAGGGCCAATGAGCAGTTCTTC

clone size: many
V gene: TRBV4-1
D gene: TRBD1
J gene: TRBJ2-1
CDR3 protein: CASSQEDREYNEQFF
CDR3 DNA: TGCGCCAGCAGCCAAGAGGACAGGGAGTACAATGAGCAGTTCTTC

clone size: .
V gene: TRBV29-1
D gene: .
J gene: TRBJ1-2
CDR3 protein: CSVEDGYYGYTF
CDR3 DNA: TGCAGCGTCGAGGACGGATACTATGGCTACACCTTC

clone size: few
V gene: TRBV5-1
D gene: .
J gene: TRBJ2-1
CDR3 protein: CASSSGRTPTQKGNEQFF
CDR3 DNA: TGCGCCAGCAGCTCAGGACGGACCCCAACCCAAAAGGGGAATGAGCAGTTCTTC

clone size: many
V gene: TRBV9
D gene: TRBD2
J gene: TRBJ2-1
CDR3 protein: CASSEPPSGRVEQFF
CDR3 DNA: TGTGCCAGCAGCGAGCCCCCCAGCGGGAGGGTTGAGCAGTTCTTC

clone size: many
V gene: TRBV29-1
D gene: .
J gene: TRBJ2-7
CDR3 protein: CSVGTVSSYEQYF
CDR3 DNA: TGCAGCGTTGGGACAGTAAGCTCCTACGAGCAGTACTTC

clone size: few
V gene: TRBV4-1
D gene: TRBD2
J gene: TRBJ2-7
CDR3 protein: CASSQGISSGGYEQYF
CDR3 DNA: TGCGCCAGCAGCCAAGGAATTTCTAGCGGGGGCTACGAGCAGTACTTC

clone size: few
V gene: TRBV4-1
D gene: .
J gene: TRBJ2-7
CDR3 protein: CASSQVDSSSYEQYF
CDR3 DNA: TGCGCCAGCAGCCAGGTTGACAGTTCCTCCTACGAGCAGTACTTC

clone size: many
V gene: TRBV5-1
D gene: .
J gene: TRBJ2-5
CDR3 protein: CASSLAEETQYF
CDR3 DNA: TGCGCCAGCAGCTTGGCTGAAGAGACCCAGTACTTC

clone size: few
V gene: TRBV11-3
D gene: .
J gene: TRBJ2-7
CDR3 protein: CASSFAGYEQYF
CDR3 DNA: TGTGCCAGCAGCTTCGCCGGCTACGAGCAGTACTTC

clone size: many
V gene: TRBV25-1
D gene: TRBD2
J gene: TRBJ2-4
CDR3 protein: CASSHTGGRLAKNIQYF
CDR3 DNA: TGTGCCAGCAGTCACACGGGGGGGCGATTAGCCAAAAACATTCAGTACTTC

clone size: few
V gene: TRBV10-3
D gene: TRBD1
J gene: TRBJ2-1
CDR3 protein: CATRQGDTYNEQFF
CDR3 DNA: TGTGCCACAAGACAGGGCGATACCTACAATGAGCAGTTCTTC

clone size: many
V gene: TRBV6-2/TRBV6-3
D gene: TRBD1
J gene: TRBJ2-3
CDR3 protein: CASSSFPTGRTDTQYF
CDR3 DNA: TGTGCCAGCAGTTCCTTCCCGACAGGGCGCACAGATACGCAGTATTTT

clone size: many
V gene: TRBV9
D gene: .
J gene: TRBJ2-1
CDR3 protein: CASSVGSSGQDNEQFF
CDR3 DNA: TGTGCCAGCAGCGTAGGTTCAAGCGGGCAGGACAATGAGCAGTTCTTC